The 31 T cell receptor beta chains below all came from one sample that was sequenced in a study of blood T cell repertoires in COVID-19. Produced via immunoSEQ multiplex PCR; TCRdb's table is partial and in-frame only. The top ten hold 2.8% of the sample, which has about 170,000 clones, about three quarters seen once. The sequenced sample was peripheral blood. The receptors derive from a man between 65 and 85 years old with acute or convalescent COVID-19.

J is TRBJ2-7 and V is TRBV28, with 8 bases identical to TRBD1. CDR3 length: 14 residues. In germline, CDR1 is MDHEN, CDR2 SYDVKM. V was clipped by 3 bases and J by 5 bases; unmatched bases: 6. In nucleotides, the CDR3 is TGTGCCAGCAGTTTCGGCCAGGGGGCGGACGAGCAGTACTTC. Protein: CASSFGQGADEQYF.

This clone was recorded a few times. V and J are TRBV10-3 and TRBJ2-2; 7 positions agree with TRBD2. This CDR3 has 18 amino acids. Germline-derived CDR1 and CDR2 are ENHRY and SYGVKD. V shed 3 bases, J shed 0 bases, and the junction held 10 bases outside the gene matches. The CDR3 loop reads CAISDSDFRGANTGELFF. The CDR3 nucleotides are TGTGCCATCAGTGATTCGGATTTCCGGGGGGCGAACACCGGGGAGCTGTTTTTT.

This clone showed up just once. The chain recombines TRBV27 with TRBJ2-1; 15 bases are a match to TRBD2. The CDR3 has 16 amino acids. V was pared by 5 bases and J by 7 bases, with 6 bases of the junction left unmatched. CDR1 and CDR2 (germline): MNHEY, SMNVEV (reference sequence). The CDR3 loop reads CASSPPGLAGGNEQFF. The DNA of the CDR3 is TGTGCCAGCAGTCCCCCGGGACTAGCGGGAGGTAATGAGCAGTTCTTC.

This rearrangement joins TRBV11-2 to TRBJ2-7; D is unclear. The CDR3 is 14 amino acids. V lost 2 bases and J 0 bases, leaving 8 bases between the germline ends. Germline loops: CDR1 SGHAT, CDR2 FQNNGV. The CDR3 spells CASSLTVSSYEQYF. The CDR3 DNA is TGTGCCAGCAGCTTAACTGTTAGCTCCTACGAGCAGTACTTC.

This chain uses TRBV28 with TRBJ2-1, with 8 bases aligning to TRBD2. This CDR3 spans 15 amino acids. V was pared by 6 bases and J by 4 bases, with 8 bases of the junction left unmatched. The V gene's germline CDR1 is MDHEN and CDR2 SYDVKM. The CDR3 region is CASRGGAGAYNEQFF. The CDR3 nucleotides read TGTGCCAGCAGGGGTGGAGCGGGAGCTTACAATGAGCAGTTCTTC.

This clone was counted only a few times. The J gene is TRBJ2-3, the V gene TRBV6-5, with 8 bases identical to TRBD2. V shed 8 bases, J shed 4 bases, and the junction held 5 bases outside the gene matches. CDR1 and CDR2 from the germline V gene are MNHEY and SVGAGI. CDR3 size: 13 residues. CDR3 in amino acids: CASVRGAADTQYF. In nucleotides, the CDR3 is TGTGCCAGCGTGCGGGGGGCCGCAGATACGCAGTATTTT.

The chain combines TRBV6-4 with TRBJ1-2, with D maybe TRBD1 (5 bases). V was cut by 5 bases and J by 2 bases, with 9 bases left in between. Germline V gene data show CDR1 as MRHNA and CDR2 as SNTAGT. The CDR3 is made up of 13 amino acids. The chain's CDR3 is CASSRTSNYGYTF. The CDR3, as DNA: TGTGCCAGCAGTCGGACAAGCAACTATGGCTACACCTTC.

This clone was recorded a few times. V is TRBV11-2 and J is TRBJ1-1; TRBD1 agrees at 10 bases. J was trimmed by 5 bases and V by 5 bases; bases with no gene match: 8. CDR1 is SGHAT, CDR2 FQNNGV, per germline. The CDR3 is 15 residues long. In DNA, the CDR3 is TGTGCCAGCAGCGCTGGACAGGGGGTTAGGACTGAAGCTTTCTTT. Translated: CASSAGQGVRTEAFF.

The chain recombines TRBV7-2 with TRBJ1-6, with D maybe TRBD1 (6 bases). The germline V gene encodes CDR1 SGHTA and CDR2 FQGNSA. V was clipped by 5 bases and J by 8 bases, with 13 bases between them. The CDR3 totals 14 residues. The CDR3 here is CASSTGFRDSPLHF. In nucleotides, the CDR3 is TGTGCCAGCAGCACAGGGTTCCGGGATTCACCCCTCCACTTT.

The CDR3 DNA sequence: TGTGCCAGCAGGGGACAGGCTAATGAAAAACTGTTTTTT. Amino acid sequence: CASRGQANEKLFF. J is TRBJ1-4 and V is TRBV25-1, with 8 bases lining up with TRBD1. Trimming cost V 6 bases and J 3 bases; bases outside gene matches: 0. Germline values: CDR1 MGHDK, CDR2 SYGVNS. The CDR3 is 13 amino acids. The variable domain in full, with the rest retrieved from reference TRBV25-1 and TRBJ1-4, is EADIYQTPRYLVIGTGKKITLECSQTMGHDKMYWYQQDPGMELHLIHYSYGVNSTEKGDLSSESTVSRIRTEHFPLTLESARPSHTSQYLCASRGQANEKLFFGSGTQLSVL.

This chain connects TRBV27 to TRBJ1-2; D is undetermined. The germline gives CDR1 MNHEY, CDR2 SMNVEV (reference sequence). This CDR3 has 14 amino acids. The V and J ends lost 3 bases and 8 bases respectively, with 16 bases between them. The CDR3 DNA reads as TGTGCCAGCAGTTTTAGTCTCGGGGTGGGGGGCTACACCTTC. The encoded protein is CASSFSLGVGGYTF.

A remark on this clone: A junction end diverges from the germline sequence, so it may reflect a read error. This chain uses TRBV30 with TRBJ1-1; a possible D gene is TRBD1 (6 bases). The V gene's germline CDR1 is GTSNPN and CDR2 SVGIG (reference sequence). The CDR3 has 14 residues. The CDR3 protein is CAWSDPDRNPEAFF. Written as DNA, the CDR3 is TGTGCCTGGAGTGATCCCGACAGGAACCCTGAAGCTTTCTTT.

CDR3 in DNA: TGTGCCTGGTACCCGGGACAGGGGTACGGGGAGCTGTTTTTT. Translation: CAWYPGQGYGELFF. J is TRBJ2-2 and V is TRBV30; 10 bases are shared with TRBD1. Germline lookup yields CDR1 GTSNPN and CDR2 SVGIG (reference sequence). V was clipped by 5 bases and J by 7 bases; unmatched bases: 7. The CDR3 extends over 14 amino acids.

CDR3 region: CAISDVLAGDDRNTYEQYF. The CDR3 nucleotides are TGTGCCATCAGTGATGTCCTAGCGGGAGATGATCGGAATACCTACGAGCAGTACTTC. The chain employs TRBV10-3 and TRBJ2-7; 10 bases are a match to TRBD2. V shed 3 bases, J shed 2 bases, and the junction held 16 bases outside the gene matches. The CDR3 has 19 residues. CDR1 and CDR2 from the germline V gene are ENHRY and SYGVKD.

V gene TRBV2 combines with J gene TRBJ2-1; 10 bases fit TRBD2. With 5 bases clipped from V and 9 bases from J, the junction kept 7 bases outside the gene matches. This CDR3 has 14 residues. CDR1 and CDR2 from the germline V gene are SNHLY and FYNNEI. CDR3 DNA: TGTGCCAGCAGTACCAGGACTAGCGGCACTGAGCAGTTCTTC. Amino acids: CASSTRTSGTEQFF.

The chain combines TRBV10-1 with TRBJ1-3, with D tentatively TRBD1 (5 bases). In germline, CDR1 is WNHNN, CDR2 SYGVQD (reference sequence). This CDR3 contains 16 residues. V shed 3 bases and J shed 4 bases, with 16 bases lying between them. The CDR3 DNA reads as TGCGCCAGCAGTGAACCTCGGGAGGGGCCCGGAAACACCATATATTTT. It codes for CASSEPREGPGNTIYF.

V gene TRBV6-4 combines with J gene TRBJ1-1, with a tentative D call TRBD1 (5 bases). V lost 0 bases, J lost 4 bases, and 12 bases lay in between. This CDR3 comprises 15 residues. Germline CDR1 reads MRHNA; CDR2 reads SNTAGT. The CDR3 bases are TGTGCCAGCAGTGACTCGGCAGGGAGGGGCACTGAAGCTTTCTTT. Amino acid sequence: CASSDSAGRGTEAFF.

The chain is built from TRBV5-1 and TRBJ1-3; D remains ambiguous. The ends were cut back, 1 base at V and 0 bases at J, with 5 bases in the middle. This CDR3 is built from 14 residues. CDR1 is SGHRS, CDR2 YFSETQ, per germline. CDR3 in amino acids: CASSLTSSGNTIYF. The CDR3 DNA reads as TGCGCCAGCAGCTTGACGAGCTCTGGAAACACCATATATTTT. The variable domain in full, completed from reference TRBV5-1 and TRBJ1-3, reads KAGVTQTPRYLIKTRGQQVTLSCSPISGHRSVSWYQQTPGQGLQFLFEYFSETQRNKGNFPGRFSGRQFSNSRSEMNVSTLELGDSALYLCASSLTSSGNTIYFGEGSWLTVV.

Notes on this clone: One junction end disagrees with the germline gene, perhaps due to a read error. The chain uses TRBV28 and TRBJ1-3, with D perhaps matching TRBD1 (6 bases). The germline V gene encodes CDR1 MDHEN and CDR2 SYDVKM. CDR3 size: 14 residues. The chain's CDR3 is CAIRRGGSRNTIYF. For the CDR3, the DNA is TGTGCCATTAGGCGGGGGGGCTCTAGAAACACCATATATTTT.

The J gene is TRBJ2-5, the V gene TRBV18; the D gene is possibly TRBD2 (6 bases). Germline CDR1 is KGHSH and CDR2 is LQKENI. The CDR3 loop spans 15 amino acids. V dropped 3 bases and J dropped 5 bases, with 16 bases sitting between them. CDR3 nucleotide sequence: TGTGCCAGCTCACCCCTATCCCGGGAGAGGGAGACCCAGTACTTC. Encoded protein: CASSPLSRERETQYF.

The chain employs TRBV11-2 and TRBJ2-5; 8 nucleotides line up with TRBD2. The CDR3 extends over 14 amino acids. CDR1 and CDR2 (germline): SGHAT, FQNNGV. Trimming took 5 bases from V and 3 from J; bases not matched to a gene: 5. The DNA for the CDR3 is TGTGCCAGCAGCCTCAATAGCGGGAAAGAGACCCAGTACTTC. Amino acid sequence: CASSLNSGKETQYF. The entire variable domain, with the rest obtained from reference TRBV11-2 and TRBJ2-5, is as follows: EAGVAQSPRYKIIEKRQSVAFWCNPISGHATLYWYQQILGQGPKLLIQFQNNGVVDDSQLPKDRFSAERLKGVDSTLKIQPAKLEDSAVYLCASSLNSGKETQYFGPGTRLLVL.

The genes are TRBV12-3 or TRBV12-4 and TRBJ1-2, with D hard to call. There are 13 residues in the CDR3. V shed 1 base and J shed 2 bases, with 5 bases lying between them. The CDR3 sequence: CASSLGRNYGYTF. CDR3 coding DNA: TGTGCCAGCAGTTTAGGCAGAAACTATGGCTACACCTTC.

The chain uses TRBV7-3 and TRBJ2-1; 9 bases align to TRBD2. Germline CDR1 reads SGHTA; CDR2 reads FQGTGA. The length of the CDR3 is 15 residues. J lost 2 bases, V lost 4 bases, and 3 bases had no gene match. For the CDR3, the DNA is TGTGCCAGCAGCTCCGGGACTAGCACCTACAATGAGCAGTTCTTC. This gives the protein CASSSGTSTYNEQFF.

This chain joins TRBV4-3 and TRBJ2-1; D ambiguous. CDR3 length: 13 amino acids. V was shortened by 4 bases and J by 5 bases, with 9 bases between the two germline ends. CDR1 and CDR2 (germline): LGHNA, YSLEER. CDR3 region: CASSLTGNNEQFF. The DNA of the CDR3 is TGCGCCAGCAGCCTTACGGGTAACAATGAGCAGTTCTTC.

The CDR3 loop is CASSNGQGGNYGYTF. Here the CDR3 DNA reads TGTGCCAGCAGCAACGGACAGGGTGGAAACTATGGCTACACCTTC. The chain links TRBV3-1 (or the pseudogene TRBV3-2) to TRBJ1-2; 8 bases align to TRBD1. The V segment lost 5 bases and the J segment 2 bases; nucleotides outside the gene matches: 7. The germline V gene encodes CDR1 LGHDT and CDR2 YNNKEL (reference sequence). CDR3 size: 15 residues.

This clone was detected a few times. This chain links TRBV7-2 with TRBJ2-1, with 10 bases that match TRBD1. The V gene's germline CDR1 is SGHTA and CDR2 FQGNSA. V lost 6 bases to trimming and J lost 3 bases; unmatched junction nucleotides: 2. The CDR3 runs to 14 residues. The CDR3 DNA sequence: TGTGCCAGCAGACGGACAGGGGGCTACAATGAGCAGTTCTTC. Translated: CASRRTGGYNEQFF.

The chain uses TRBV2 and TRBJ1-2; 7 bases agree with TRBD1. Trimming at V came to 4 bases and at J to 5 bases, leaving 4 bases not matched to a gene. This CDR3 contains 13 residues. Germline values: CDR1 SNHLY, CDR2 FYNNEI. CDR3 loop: CASSASQGYGYTF. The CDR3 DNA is TGTGCCAGCAGTGCCTCACAGGGGTATGGCTACACCTTC. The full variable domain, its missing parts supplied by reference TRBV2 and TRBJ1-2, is EPEVTQTPSHQVTQMGQEVILRCVPISNHLYFYWYRQILGQKVEFLVSFYNNEISEKSEIFDDQFSVERPDGSNFTLKIRSTKLEDSAMYFCASSASQGYGYTFGSGTRLTVV.

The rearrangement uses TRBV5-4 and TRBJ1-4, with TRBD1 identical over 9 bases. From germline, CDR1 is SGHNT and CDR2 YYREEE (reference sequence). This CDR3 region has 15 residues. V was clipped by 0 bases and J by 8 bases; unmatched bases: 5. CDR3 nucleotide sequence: TGTGCCAGCAGCTTGGCGGGACAGGGAAGAGAAAAACTGTTTTTT. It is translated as CASSLAGQGREKLFF. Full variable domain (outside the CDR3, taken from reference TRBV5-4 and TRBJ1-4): ETGVTQSPTHLIKTRGQQVTLRCSSQSGHNTVSWYQQALGQGPQFIFQYYREEENGRGNFPPRFSGLQFPNYSSELNVNALELDDSALYLCASSLAGQGREKLFFGSGTQLSVL.

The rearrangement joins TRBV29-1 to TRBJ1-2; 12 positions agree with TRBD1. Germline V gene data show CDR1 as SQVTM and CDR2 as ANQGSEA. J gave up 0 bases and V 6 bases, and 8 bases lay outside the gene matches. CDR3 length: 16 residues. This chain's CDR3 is CSVDRDRGPSNYGYTF. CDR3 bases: TGCAGCGTGGACCGGGACAGGGGGCCATCTAACTATGGCTACACCTTC.

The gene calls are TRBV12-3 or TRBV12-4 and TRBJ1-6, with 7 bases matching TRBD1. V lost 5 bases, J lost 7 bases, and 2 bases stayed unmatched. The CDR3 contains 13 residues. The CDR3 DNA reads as TGTGCCAGCAGTACGACAGGGAATTCACCCCTCCACTTT. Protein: CASSTTGNSPLHF.

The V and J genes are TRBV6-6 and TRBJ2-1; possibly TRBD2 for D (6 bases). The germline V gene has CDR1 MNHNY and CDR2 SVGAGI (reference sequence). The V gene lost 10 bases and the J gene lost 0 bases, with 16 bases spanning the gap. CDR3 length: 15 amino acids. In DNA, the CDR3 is TGTGCCACTCGGGGTGGGAGGAGCTCCTACAATGAGCAGTTCTTC. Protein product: CATRGGRSSYNEQFF.